This T cell receptor (beta chain) was sequenced during a study of vaccination effects on CD4 cells after COVID-19 (dated 2022 in TCRdb). For the wider study: Participants received two doses of either the BNT162b2 or the mRNA-1273 mRNA SARS-CoV-2 vaccine. Cultures from other donors in the study were sequenced using the Oncomine TCR Beta short-read assay on an Illumina iSeq 100. The study compared SARS-CoV-2 spike-specific CD4+ TCR repertoires before and after mRNA vaccination in COVID-19 convalescent patients and infection-naive vaccine recipients. Altogether, approximately 10 COVID-19 convalescent patients and a few SARS-CoV-2-naive healthy vaccine recipients made up the full study. Paper-wide results and their limitations: Both infection-induced and vaccine-induced clones contracted markedly at late post-vaccination timepoints, which is consistent with waning T cell responses. In healthy vaccine recipients, vaccine-induced clones were almost all SARS-CoV-2 mono-reactive, with only 1 of 255 cross-reactive with common cold coronaviruses. Limitations of the study were the small number of convalescent patients and the absence of early post-infection timepoints.

Library preparation employed the immunoSEQ multiplex PCR assay. DNA from the cultured, isolated CD4+ T cells was subjected to TCR beta CDR3 sequencing. The paper's processing steps were these. Non-productive TCR sequences were removed, reads were trimmed to the CDR3 region, and CDR3s of at least 7 amino acids were retained. The MANAFEST web app was used to identify antigen-specific clonotypes by comparing expansion in peptide wells with expansion in reference cultures. To count as positive, a clone had to show expansion at FDR<0.05 compared with the reference and with all other wells, an odds ratio above 5, and a frequency above 0.1% in two replicate wells. A clonotype was called cross-reactive if it was significantly expanded both in SARS-CoV-2 spike wells and in at least one common cold coronavirus spike condition. CDR3 similarity was assessed by Levenshtein distance with the stringdist R package, and unrooted trees were built with ape in R 3.6.1. Held by TCRdb, this immuneACCESS table contains in-frame sequences only and omits some clones. Under half of the omission traces to an unresolved V gene where checked; the cause of the rest is unknown. D and trimming come from the DNA, and the V and J calls and clone size come from that table. The sample table records 55,000 to 65,000 clones; approximately 80% of these occur just once. The top ten clones comprise more than 2% of the sample.

To identify antigen-specific CD4+ T cell clonotypes by their expansion, the ViraFEST assay first stimulated PBMC with viral peptide pools and then applied TCR sequencing. After more than nine days of culture, CD4+ T cells were isolated with the EasySep CD4+ T cell isolation kit. Healthy vaccine recipients had no prior SARS-CoV-2 infection, confirmed by negative nucleocapsid antibodies before and after vaccination. Some 2 million PBMC per well were cultured in IMDM with approximately 5% human AB serum, 10 IU/ml IL-2 and gentamicin, plus 10 ug/ml peptides. Half of the culture medium was replaced with fresh IL-2-containing medium on days 3 and 7. Each peptide stimulation condition was cultured in triplicate wells unless otherwise noted. Using Ficoll-Paque Plus gradient centrifugation, PBMC were separated from whole blood and then either used fresh or cryopreserved at -140C. The overlapping peptide pools covered the spike proteins of SARS-CoV-2 and of the common cold coronaviruses HCoV-NL63, HCoV-OC43 and HCoV-229E. The QIAamp micro DNA kit was used to extract genomic DNA from the cultured CD4+ T cells.

Trimmed from V: 0 bases; trimmed from J: 0 bases; junction bases lacking a gene match: 2. Taken from cysteine to phenylalanine, the CDR3 has 16 residues. Only the CDR3 region is kept as DNA, spanning 48 bases read in frame from base 1. As encoded in the germline V gene (reference sequence), CDR1 is MNHNY while CDR2 is SVGAGI. This clone appeared a single time. The clone's antigen remains unknown. No base-level quality is on record; no much larger clone is a single base apart. This clonotype originated in a human donor who received a COVID-19 vaccine. The specimen comprised CD4+ T cells from PBMCs cultured with HCoV-229E spike peptides, sampled before COVID-19 vaccination. The cell subset or site label corresponds to: HCoV-229E spike overlapping peptide pool stimulation. The rearrangement combines TRBV6-6 with TRBJ1-3; 7 junctional bases match TRBD1. The nucleotide sequence reads as follows: TGTGCCAGCAGTTACTCGAACAGGGGCTCTGGAAACACCATATATTTT. Translated, it reads CASSYSNRGSGNTIYF.